The present entry profiles one TCR beta chain with its context. The record originates from a study of PD-L1 blockade in urothelial cancer. The wider study: Patients with male sex and bladder-origin urothelial cancer accounted for most of the 29 enrolled. Individuals in the cohort had been given 0 to 3 earlier chemotherapy regimens.

Produced via immunoSEQ multiplex PCR; TCRdb's table is partial and in-frame only. The data hold about 120,000 clones, with around nine tenths observed a single time. Time point reported: peripheral blood 6 weeks after treatment start. Trimming took 6 bases from V and 0 from J, leaving 16 bases between them. Germline-derived CDR1 and CDR2 are SGHNT and YYREEE (reference sequence). This CDR3 contains 15 residues. This sequence originates from a man aged 55 to 69 with urothelial cancer. The sample consisted of PBMCs, taken around atezolizumab (anti-PD-L1) treatment. The chain joins TRBV5-4 to TRBJ2-7, with D perhaps matching TRBD2 (6 bases). CDR3 in amino acids: CASKPGTASSYEQYF. CDR3 nucleotide sequence: TGTGCCAGCAAACCCGGGACTGCTAGCTCCTACGAGCAGTACTTC.